Following are 13 T cell receptor beta chains from one sample sequenced in a study of CD8 T cells in ankylosing spondylitis. Study-wide findings and caveats: Seemingly distinctive of ankylosing spondylitis blood was a TCR beta motif formed by eight highly homologous variants.

TCRdb ran MiXCR on the 5' RACE reads and lists one entry per CDR3 protein. The table has about 750,000 distinct CDR3 sequences, about 20% seen once. Their antigens remain unidentified. The sequencing input was blood, either unsorted or a sorted T cell fraction (not recorded which). The receptors were gathered from a male donor with ankylosing spondylitis.

This rearrangement joins TRBV6-2 or TRBV6-3 to TRBJ1-1; a possible D gene is TRBD1 (5 bases). CDR3 size: 17 residues. The germline CDR1 and CDR2 sequences are MNHEY and SVGEGT. The V end was cut by 4 bases, the J end by 1 base, with 19 bases between. The CDR3 DNA sequence: TGTGCCAGCAGTTGGATTACAGGAGGCTTATCGAACACTGAAGCTTTCTTT. It codes for CASSWITGGLSNTEAFF.

In nucleotides, the CDR3 is TGTGCCAGCAGTTTCACTAGCGACTACAATGAGCAGTTCTTC. This translates into CASSFTSDYNEQFF. This chain joins TRBV6-5 and TRBJ2-1; 7 bases line up with TRBD2. The CDR3 is 14 residues long. The V gene end was trimmed by 4 bases and the J gene end by 3 bases; junction bases not matched to a gene: 3. Per the germline V gene, CDR1 is MNHEY and CDR2 is SVGAGI.

The CDR3 bases are TGTGCCTGGAGTGGGGCTCGGCACACTGAAGCTTTCTTT. Amino acids: CAWSGARHTEAFF. The rearrangement uses TRBV30 and TRBJ1-1, with unresolved D. Germline lookup yields CDR1 GTSNPN and CDR2 SVGIG (reference sequence). V lost 1 base and J 3 bases, leaving 9 bases between the germline ends. CDR3 length equals 13 residues.

This chain uses TRBV7-9 with TRBJ2-1; 9 bases fit TRBD1. V shed 5 bases, J shed 8 bases, and the junction held 10 bases outside the gene matches. Germline assignment: CDR1 SEHNR and CDR2 FQNEAQ (reference sequence). CDR3 length: 15 residues. The CDR3 region has the DNA TGTGCCAGCAGCGACCGGGACAGGGTTAAGGATGAGCAGTTCTTC. Residues: CASSDRDRVKDEQFF.

The V and J genes are TRBV9 and TRBJ2-5, with TRBD2 matching over 7 bases. The CDR3 length is 15 residues. V lost 3 bases to trimming and J lost 1 base; unmatched junction nucleotides: 6. Germline values: CDR1 SGDLS, CDR2 YYNGEE. CDR3: CASSGGGRSQETQYF. CDR3 DNA: TGTGCCAGCAGCGGCGGGGGACGGAGCCAAGAGACCCAGTACTTC.

The chain links TRBV5-1 to TRBJ2-7, with D possibly matching TRBD2 (5 bases). The CDR3 covers 14 residues. The germline V gene has CDR1 SGHRS and CDR2 YFSETQ. The V end was cut by 6 bases, the J end by 0 bases, with 13 bases between. The CDR3 spells CASTQAASSYEQYF. CDR3 bases: TGCGCCAGCACCCAAGCGGCGAGCTCCTACGAGCAGTACTTC.

The rearrangement joins TRBV20-1 to TRBJ2-1; D might be TRBD2 (5 bases). The CDR3 runs 15 residues. The germline V gene has CDR1 DFQATT and CDR2 SNEGSKA (reference sequence). V was clipped by 6 bases and J by 5 bases, with 20 bases between them. Written as DNA, the CDR3 is TGCAGTGCCCCGGCCCTCGAGGGATCCCACAATGAGCAGTTCTTC. Protein: CSAPALEGSHNEQFF.

This clonotype was counted a few times. The chain combines TRBV6-2 or TRBV6-3 with TRBJ2-7, with unresolved D. V was shortened by 6 bases and J by 2 bases, with 11 bases between the two germline ends. Germline V gene data show CDR1 as MNHEY and CDR2 as SVGEGT. The CDR3 sequence is 13 residues long. The CDR3 sequence is CASRVPRAYEQYF. Written as DNA, the CDR3 is TGTGCCAGCAGAGTCCCTAGGGCCTACGAGCAGTACTTC.

This sequence joins TRBV28 and TRBJ2-7; TRBD2 is a possible D gene (6 bases). V was clipped by 11 bases and J by 0 bases, with 14 bases between them. CDR1 is MDHEN, CDR2 SYDVKM, per germline. The CDR3 has 13 residues. The CDR3 protein is CAGRDSNSYEQYF. The CDR3, as DNA: TGTGCCGGTAGGGACTCTAACTCCTACGAGCAGTACTTC. Full variable domain (missing parts from reference TRBV28 and TRBJ2-7): DVKVTQSSRYLVKRTGEKVFLECVQDMDHENMFWYRQDPGLGLRLIYFSYDVKMKEKGDIPEGYSVSREKKERFSLILESASTNQTSMYLCAGRDSNSYEQYFGPGTRLTVT.

The rearrangement links TRBV12-3 or TRBV12-4 to TRBJ2-6, with TRBD1 identical over 7 bases. This CDR3 is built from 18 residues. Germline trimming cut 6 bases from V and 0 bases from J; bases unmatched to any gene: 11. This CDR3 is CASSTRQGNFSGANVLTF. The DNA for the CDR3 is TGTGCCAGCAGCACCCGACAGGGCAACTTCTCTGGGGCCAACGTCCTGACTTTC.

At least ten counts were recorded for this clonotype. The chain employs TRBV12-3 or TRBV12-4 and TRBJ2-3; TRBD2 is a possible D gene (7 bases). The CDR3 loop spans 13 amino acids. Trimming cost V 5 bases and J 8 bases, with 14 bases left between them. CDR3 nucleotide sequence: TGTGCCAGCAGTGGGGGGGCGAAGGGTACGCAGTATTTT. This sequence encodes CASSGGAKGTQYF.

The table lists this clonotype with many counts. The chain is built from TRBV7-8 and TRBJ2-1; no firm D call. The V gene's germline CDR1 is SGHVS and CDR2 FQNEAQ. With 5 bases removed from V and 5 bases from J, the gap between germline ends came to 7 bases. This CDR3 is 12 amino acids long. This chain's CDR3 is CASSPDNNEQFF. Here the CDR3 DNA reads TGTGCCAGCAGCCCTGATAACAATGAGCAGTTCTTC. The complete variable domain, with remaining parts taken from reference TRBV7-8 and TRBJ2-1, reads GAGVSQSPRYKVAKRGQDVALRCDPISGHVSLFWYQQALGQGPEFLTYFQNEAQLDKSGLPSDRFFAERPEGSVSTLKIQRTQQEDSAVYLCASSPDNNEQFFGPGTRLTVL.

This clonotype was detected a few times. The chain couples TRBV12-3 or TRBV12-4 to TRBJ2-1; TRBD2 agrees at 7 bases. This CDR3 contains 14 residues. The V segment lost 3 bases and the J segment 6 bases; nucleotides outside the gene matches: 5. The chain's CDR3 is CASSFEGGTNEQFF. Written as DNA, the CDR3 is TGTGCCAGCAGTTTCGAGGGAGGGACCAATGAGCAGTTCTTC.